This TCR beta chain was found in a study of blood T cell repertoires in COVID-19. Study information: Sites in the United States, Italy and Spain provided acute and convalescent COVID-19 samples. PBMCs, B-cell-depleted T cells, or T cells provided the cDNA or gDNA that made up the material.

Per the original methods: Scientists estimated how many nucleated cells there were by amplifying reference gene primers. TCRdb's table, derived via immunoSEQ multiplex PCR, lists solely in-frame clones and lacks some. D and trimming were read from the DNA, whereas the V and J calls and clone size are those reported in that table. This table has 35,000 to 55,000 clones, roughly 87% appearing once. The CDR3 sequence is 17 residues long. Per the germline V gene, CDR1 is LGHDT and CDR2 is YNNKEL (reference sequence). After removal of 4 bases from V and 2 bases from J, the junction contained 11 bases not matched to a gene.

V gene TRBV3-1 (or the pseudogene TRBV3-2) combines with J gene TRBJ2-1; TRBD2 matches 7 bases. Sequencing was performed on peripheral blood. The sequence derives from a man in his fifties or sixties with active COVID-19. CDR3 in amino acids: CASSPGGGSGPYNEQFF. In DNA form, the CDR3 reads TGTGCCAGCAGCCCGGGGGGAGGGAGCGGTCCCTACAATGAGCAGTTCTTC.